This TCR beta chain was recorded in a study of cytomegalovirus exposure and HLA in healthy donors (dated by TCRdb to between 2016 and 2019). Regarding the research as a whole: In an earlier analysis of several hundred of the donors, 276 Gb of sequence data and 90 million to 130 million unique TCR beta sequences from about 179 million T cells were reported. HLA typing covered class I and class II loci at four-digit resolution. A later genetic analysis used genome-wide SNP genotypes for about three fifths of the 666 donors, treating that subset as a discovery cohort. A separate validation cohort of 100 to 150 different subjects was used in addition to the roughly 670-subject first cohort. High-throughput TCR immunosequencing, statistical association of individual TCRs with disease status, and machine learning were combined to predict cytomegalovirus infection status. The genetic ancestry cluster associated with self-reported Caucasian donors included 70% to 85% of the 300 to 400 genotyped donors. An early release covering just under 650 HLA-typed donors comprised roughly 300 gigabases of sequencing data and approximately 85 million unique TCR sequences. The study aimed to test whether cataloging public T cell receptors could reveal signatures of past pathogen exposure. All discovery cohort repertoires had been generated on a single sequencing platform. In the later analysis, no new phenotypic data were used to find candidate immune exposures; instead, reliance was placed on TCR beta sequences and their occurrence across donors. Alongside the repertoire data, information on donor age, sex, ethnicity and CMV serostatus was compiled. To study patterns of TCR occurrence, a later analysis re-analyzed previously published TCR beta repertoires from around 660 donors and added high-resolution HLA genotyping. Typing coverage varied by locus: roughly 629-640 donors for A, B, C, DRB1 and DQB1; some 520 for DQA1; approximately 570 for DPA1; roughly 470 for DPB1. Among about 400 genotyped donors of the cohort, an average of around 250,000 unique TCR beta nucleotide sequences was sequenced per donor, of which roughly 17% were non-productive. Several DR-DQ haplotypes were handled as single units for association and clustering, since linkage in the cohort was strong. The study profiled the T cell repertoires of about 640 subjects by immunosequencing and related them to cytomegalovirus serostatus. An earlier analysis of approximately 640 of the donors applied high-throughput TCR beta sequencing to assess whether each TCR beta V gene segment acted as functional or pseudogenic. General conclusions and limits of the study: Most TCR sequences were observed very rarely across donors, whereas some public TCRs were present in many individuals. According to the authors, the approach could potentially be generalized to other disease states and immunological phenotypes. Because HLA typing was unavailable for some donors at each locus, only the typed subset was used in association tests. A group of highly shared sequence variants was considered likely to be a technical artifact of the sequencing pipeline. Compared with equally common non-associated chains, HLA-associated TCR beta chains in a later analysis were more clonally expanded and had lower generation probabilities. Three of the identified cytomegalovirus-associated TCR beta chains were confirmed in vitro to be specific for cytomegalovirus antigens. In an earlier analysis of a few hundred of the donors, most TCR beta V segments were observed in productive rearrangements about 87% or about 30% of the time, broadly matching IMGT annotations. Because counts were too low, approximately 18 rarely observed V segments, including chromosome 9 orphons, were excluded from the earlier analysis of around 640 of the donors. In a later analysis, 16,951 TCR beta sequences were associated with specific HLA alleles at a false discovery rate of 0.05. Cytomegalovirus status was reported to be diagnosed by the classifier with high specificity and sensitivity in both the original and validation cohorts. According to a later analysis, TCR association rates differed among HLA loci, with DRB1 alleles showing the most associated TCRs and HLA-C alleles showing the fewest. For the cohort, immune exposure information was limited to CMV serostatus. According to a later analysis, most CMV-associated TCR beta chains appeared to be HLA-restricted, and the HLA associations seemed to be driven largely by CMV exposure. In a later genetic analysis, a missense DCLRE1C variant was associated with V-gene and J-gene trimming of TCR beta chains, and the association was replicated in an independent cohort. In a later analysis, several top co-occurrence clusters were reported to appear linked to parvovirus B19, influenza, CMV and Epstein-Barr virus. A further reported finding was that TCR beta sequences accurately predicted the HLA-A and HLA-B alleles for most subjects in the first cohort. This cohort had only TCR beta chains sequenced, and the lack of alpha or paired-chain data limited which features could be detected. Some IMGT-functional V segments, including TRBV6-2 and TRBV6-3, could not be told apart with the 87-base-pair reads, so those segments were excluded. Roughly uniform sequencing depth across donors was assumed in presence/absence analyses, although this assumption may not hold. Linkage disequilibrium might explain the correlated functional status among segregating V segments, but an unknown experimental factor could not be ruled out. In the study, approximately 150 TCR beta chains were listed as associated with cytomegalovirus. When HLA alleles, especially DR and DQ, strongly co-occurred, attributing TCR associations to individual alleles was difficult. According to a later genetic analysis, donors in an Asian-associated ancestry cluster had fewer N-insertions in productive TCRs than the approximately 650-donor mean.

The CDR3 runs 13 amino acids, cysteine and phenylalanine included. Left in the record is the CDR3 DNA by itself, 39 bases read in frame from the first base. CDR1 is given as SGHVS and CDR2 as FNYEAQ, both from the germline V gene. V loses 4 bases of germline sequence and J loses 2 bases, and the interval between the two ends is 8 bases. A remark on this clone: No antigen is known for it. No much larger clone is present one base from it, and per-base qualities are unavailable.

The cohort comprised approximately 700 healthy bone marrow donors. Cohort members were all nominally healthy when sampled, although unrecorded immune exposures were likely present. The donor tested CMV seronegative and was one of the 352 seronegative cohort members. A peripheral blood sample was provided by each donor, and peripheral blood mononuclear cells were used for TCR beta sequencing. The Qiagen DNeasy Blood Extraction Kit was used to extract genomic DNA from the blood cell samples. The protocol used for the library was the immunoSEQ multiplex PCR assay. A mixture of 60 forward primers for TCR Vbeta segments and 13 reverse primers for TCR Jbeta segments was used in the multiplex PCR. A multiplex PCR assay on genomic DNA amplified the CDR3 region of rearranged TCR beta genes. The amplified TCR beta libraries were sequenced on the Illumina HiSeq System as 87-base-pair reads. The paper's data handling went like this. A later analysis counted approximately 74 million unique TCR beta chains across the 600 to 850 repertoires, and 9 million to 14 million of these chains were shared by at least two donors. Raw reads were error-corrected and collapsed into unique sequences with a nearest-neighbor algorithm that merged closely related sequences to remove PCR and sequencing errors. Alignment of CDR3 sequences to IMGT reference sequences was used to assign V, D and J gene segments. For a sequence to be retained, at least a six-nucleotide match to both a V gene segment and a J gene segment was required. Rearrangements were called productive when the CDR3 lacked stop codons and stayed in frame with V and J; all others were non-productive. CDR3 was defined according to IMGT convention as the region running from the second conserved V-encoded cysteine to the conserved J-encoded phenylalanine. Sequences without an unambiguous match to a single V gene segment were excluded from the earlier analysis of 500 to 700 of the donors. An earlier analysis of some 500 of the donors classified V segments as functional when productive rearrangements were above 56.7% and as segregating when the standard deviation between donors was above 5%. A statistical classification framework was built to diagnose cytomegalovirus status from the catalog of TCR beta chain sequences. In a later analysis, TCR nucleotide sequences were compared against IMGT/GENE-DB human TR gene sequences so that V and J genes could be assigned. Using the TCRdist pipeline, a later analysis assigned CDR3 sequences along with most-parsimonious VDJ recombination scenarios. In a later analysis, each TCR beta chain was defined by its CDR3 amino acid sequence together with its V-gene family, and reads lacking a unique V-gene family were excluded. A later analysis removed 450 to 600 highly shared, low-generation-probability nucleotide sequences to deal with suspected cross-contamination and a sequencing artifact. In a later analysis, a clonal expansion index was calculated for each public chain from normalized within-repertoire ranks of inferred template counts. Generation probabilities in a later analysis came from a VDJ recombination model fitted to out-of-frame rearrangements, and those results were checked against IGoR. In a later analysis, TCR-TCR, TCR-HLA and TCR-CMV co-occurrence was scored with hypergeometric tests, and a repertoire-size bias correction was applied to TCR pairs. In a later analysis, false discovery rates were estimated by permuting HLA or CMV assignments 20 times. In a later analysis, co-occurring TCRs were grouped with DBSCAN, and TCRdist sequence similarity was added when clustering was performed within HLA-allele-positive subsets. For co-occurrence clustering, repertoires with fewer than 30,000 or more than 120,000 public chains were excluded, along with four to six repertoires with anomalous nucleotide sharing. What TCRdb holds here is the immuneACCESS table cut down to in-frame rearrangements. Part of the clones is not present; checked against another copy, under half of the missing clones reflect an unresolved V gene, and the others are unexplained. V, J and clone size were drawn from that table, and D and trimming were deduced from the DNA. The sample profile shows 110,000 or so clones; around 80% of them were found once. The ten largest clonotypes hold 2% to 2.5% of the sample.

The sequenced sample was PBMCs. The V and J genes are TRBV7-6 and TRBJ2-5, with the D gene too uncertain to name. The sequence came from a man aged 30 to 39 in good health and CMV-seronegative. The CDR3 here reads CASSSTRQETQYF. Read as DNA, the sequence is TGTGCCAGCAGCTCGACTCGACAAGAGACCCAGTACTTC.